The rows below give T cell receptor beta chains drawn from one sample of a study of PD-L1 blockade in urothelial cancer. Only in-frame clones appear in the TCRdb table, and some are missing; sequencing was by immunoSEQ multiplex PCR. The repertoire holds 50,000 or so clones, with approximately 80% as singletons. The sequences come from PBMCs, collected around atezolizumab (anti-PD-L1) treatment. The receptors come from a man between 65 and 80 years old with urothelial cancer. CDR3s include the opening cysteine and the closing phenylalanine or tryptophan. D genes are given only for firm matches. Clone size is given for some rows only: seen once, a few or many times, or a class if the clone is expanded.

V gene: TRBV7-2
clone size: -
D gene: TRBD1
J gene: TRBJ2-2
CDR3 DNA: TGTGCCAGCAGCAAACCGGGACAGGCGTACACCGGGGAGCTGTTTTTT
CDR3 protein: CASSKPGQAYTGELFF

V gene: TRBV9
clone size: -
D gene: TRBD1
J gene: TRBJ2-3
CDR3 DNA: TGTGCCAGCAGCCCGCGCCCGGGACAGGGACCCACCACAGATACGCAGTATTTT
CDR3 protein: CASSPRPGQGPTTDTQYF

V gene: TRBV7-8
clone size: -
D gene: -
J gene: TRBJ1-4
CDR3 DNA: TGTGCCAGCAGCTCACAGGGCGGCGGTGAAAAACTGTTTTTT
CDR3 protein: CASSSQGGGEKLFF

V gene: TRBV7-9
clone size: -
D gene: -
J gene: TRBJ2-7
CDR3 DNA: TGTGCCAGCAGCTTAAGCGTACCCTACGAGCAGTACTTC
CDR3 protein: CASSLSVPYEQYF

V gene: TRBV5-1
clone size: -
D gene: -
J gene: TRBJ2-1
CDR3 DNA: TGCGCCAGCAGCTTGGCGGGGGACAATGAGCAGTTCTTC
CDR3 protein: CASSLAGDNEQFF

V gene: TRBV2
clone size: many
D gene: -
J gene: TRBJ1-1
CDR3 DNA: TGTGCCTCAAGTCCAGCCCCGGGCACTGAAGCTTTCTTT
CDR3 protein: CASSPAPGTEAFF

V gene: TRBV5-5
clone size: many
D gene: TRBD1
J gene: TRBJ1-5
CDR3 DNA: TGTGCCAGCAGCTCAGACAGGGGACCCAATCAGCCCCAGCATTTT
CDR3 protein: CASSSDRGPNQPQHF

V gene: TRBV4-1
clone size: -
D gene: -
J gene: TRBJ2-1
CDR3 DNA: TGCGCCAGCAGCCGAGTGGCGGGCGGAGACTCCTACAATGAGCAGTTCTTC
CDR3 protein: CASSRVAGGDSYNEQFF

V gene: TRBV7-8
clone size: few
D gene: -
J gene: TRBJ2-2
CDR3 DNA: TGTGCCAGCAGCCACAGGGTCGCGAACACCGGGGAGCTGTTTTTT
CDR3 protein: CASSHRVANTGELFF

V gene: TRBV19
clone size: few
D gene: TRBD1
J gene: TRBJ1-2
CDR3 DNA: TGTGCCAGTAGGGGGACAGGGAGCAACTATGGCTACACCTTC
CDR3 protein: CASRGTGSNYGYTF

V gene: TRBV7-3
clone size: -
D gene: TRBD2
J gene: TRBJ2-1
CDR3 DNA: TGTGCCAGCAGCCCCCTGGACGCGGGAGGGAGGAATGAGCAGTTCTTC
CDR3 protein: CASSPLDAGGRNEQFF

V gene: TRBV5-4
clone size: -
D gene: -
J gene: TRBJ2-7
CDR3 DNA: TGTGCCAGCAGCTGGGGGACTCGGGGCGAGCAGTACTTC
CDR3 protein: CASSWGTRGEQYF

V gene: TRBV20-1
clone size: -
D gene: TRBD2
J gene: TRBJ2-1
CDR3 DNA: TGCAGTGCAAACGGGGGGAATGAGCAGTTCTTC
CDR3 protein: CSANGGNEQFF

V gene: TRBV18
clone size: -
D gene: TRBD1
J gene: TRBJ2-7
CDR3 DNA: TGTGCCAGCTCACCGCGACAGGGGGCCTACGAGCAGTACTTC
CDR3 protein: CASSPRQGAYEQYF

V gene: TRBV5-1
clone size: -
D gene: TRBD1
J gene: TRBJ2-7
CDR3 DNA: TGCGCCAGCAGCCCGAAAGGGACAGGGAATCTCCACGAGCAGTACTTC
CDR3 protein: CASSPKGTGNLHEQYF

V gene: TRBV11-2
clone size: few
D gene: -
J gene: TRBJ2-3
CDR3 DNA: TGTGCCAGCAGCCCCGGGACTTACACAGATACGCAGTATTTT
CDR3 protein: CASSPGTYTDTQYF

V gene: TRBV9
clone size: -
D gene: -
J gene: TRBJ2-3
CDR3 DNA: TGTGCCAGCAGCGTAGGACTAGACAGCACAGATACGCAGTATTTT
CDR3 protein: CASSVGLDSTDTQYF

V gene: TRBV4-2
clone size: -
D gene: TRBD1
J gene: TRBJ2-6
CDR3 DNA: TGTGCCAGCAGGCTTAGGGACAGGGGGACTGGGGCCAACGTCCTGACTTTC
CDR3 protein: CASRLRDRGTGANVLTF

V gene: TRBV12-5
clone size: once
D gene: TRBD2
J gene: TRBJ2-3
CDR3 DNA: TGTGCTAGTGGTTTCGTCCTTAGCGGGGGAGCAGATACGCAGTATTTT
CDR3 protein: CASGFVLSGGADTQYF

V gene: TRBV13
clone size: few
D gene: -
J gene: TRBJ1-3
CDR3 DNA: TGTGCCAGCAGCTGGGACAAGGGTACTGGCTTT
CDR3 protein: CASSWDKGTGF

V gene: TRBV15
clone size: many
D gene: -
J gene: TRBJ1-6
CDR3 DNA: TGTGCCACCAGCAGAGTCGGTGGAGGCACACCCCTCCACTTT
CDR3 protein: CATSRVGGGTPLHF

V gene: TRBV7-9
clone size: once
D gene: -
J gene: TRBJ2-7
CDR3 DNA: TGTGCCAGCAGCTTCCCAGGGCGTCCCTACGAGCAGTACTTC
CDR3 protein: CASSFPGRPYEQYF

V gene: TRBV7-3
clone size: -
D gene: -
J gene: TRBJ1-4
CDR3 DNA: TGTGCCAGCAGCTTAAACCAGCGGGGGGCGGGTGAAAAACTGTTTTTT
CDR3 protein: CASSLNQRGAGEKLFF

V gene: TRBV5-1
clone size: -
D gene: -
J gene: TRBJ1-3
CDR3 DNA: TGCGCCAGCAGCTTGGACAGGCGGGGAAACACCATATATTTT
CDR3 protein: CASSLDRRGNTIYF

V gene: TRBV15
clone size: -
D gene: -
J gene: TRBJ2-1
CDR3 DNA: TGTGCCACCAGCAGAGAGGCCGGGACATACAATGAGCAGTTCTTC
CDR3 protein: CATSREAGTYNEQFF

V gene: TRBV7-2
clone size: -
D gene: -
J gene: TRBJ2-5
CDR3 DNA: TGTGCCAGCAGCTTAGCGGCTAGTCCCCAAGAGACCCAGTACTTC
CDR3 protein: CASSLAASPQETQYF

V gene: TRBV2
clone size: -
D gene: TRBD1
J gene: TRBJ2-3
CDR3 DNA: TGTGCCAGCAGGCGGACAGGGGGGCCAGATACGCAGTATTTT
CDR3 protein: CASRRTGGPDTQYF

V gene: TRBV7-6
clone size: once
D gene: -
J gene: TRBJ2-7
CDR3 DNA: TGTGCCAGCAGTCGCGCGAAGGATACGCGGGATTTGGGTCGGTACGAGCAGTACTTC
CDR3 protein: CASSRAKDTRDLGRYEQYF

V gene: TRBV6-1
clone size: few
D gene: -
J gene: TRBJ1-4
CDR3 DNA: TGTGCCAGCAGCGTAGCGGGGTCGAATGAAAAACTGTTTTTT
CDR3 protein: CASSVAGSNEKLFF

V gene: TRBV27
clone size: -
D gene: TRBD1
J gene: TRBJ2-7
CDR3 DNA: TGTGCCAGCAGTCCGCAGACAGGGGCAGCGTACGAGCAGTACTTC
CDR3 protein: CASSPQTGAAYEQYF

V gene: TRBV4-1
clone size: -
D gene: -
J gene: TRBJ1-3
CDR3 DNA: TGCGCCAGCACCGGACTGGGCTCTGGAAACACCATATATTTT
CDR3 protein: CASTGLGSGNTIYF

V gene: TRBV5-1
clone size: -
D gene: TRBD2
J gene: TRBJ2-3
CDR3 DNA: TGCGCCAGCAGCTTGGAGTTACTAGCGGGAGGGGATACGCAGTATTTT
CDR3 protein: CASSLELLAGGDTQYF

V gene: TRBV5-6
clone size: -
D gene: -
J gene: TRBJ1-1
CDR3 DNA: TGTGCCAGCAGCTTCGGGACCCCGGGAGGGAGCACTGAAGCTTTCTTT
CDR3 protein: CASSFGTPGGSTEAFF

V gene: TRBV4-1
clone size: -
D gene: -
J gene: TRBJ1-2
CDR3 DNA: TGCGCCAGCAGCCAAGATTGGCAGATTACTAACTATGGCTACACCTTC
CDR3 protein: CASSQDWQITNYGYTF

V gene: TRBV28
clone size: -
D gene: TRBD1
J gene: TRBJ2-2
CDR3 DNA: TGTGCCAGTAACAGACAGGGGGCAAGCGGGGAGCTGTTTTTT
CDR3 protein: CASNRQGASGELFF

V gene: TRBV28
clone size: -
D gene: TRBD1
J gene: TRBJ1-4
CDR3 DNA: TGTGCCAGCCTTCCCTGGGAGACAGGGGTTGGCGCAACTAATGAAAAACTGTTTTTT
CDR3 protein: CASLPWETGVGATNEKLFF

V gene: TRBV6-6
clone size: -
D gene: -
J gene: TRBJ1-4
CDR3 DNA: TGTGCCAGCAGCCAAGGGGGGGCGGATGAAAAACTGTTTTTT
CDR3 protein: CASSQGGADEKLFF

V gene: TRBV5-1
clone size: few
D gene: TRBD1
J gene: TRBJ1-2
CDR3 DNA: TGCGCCAGCAGCCAAGAGGGACAGGGGAGTAGCTACACCTTC
CDR3 protein: CASSQEGQGSSYTF

V gene: TRBV7-9
clone size: few
D gene: -
J gene: TRBJ2-7
CDR3 DNA: TGTGCCAGCAGCTTATCCGGGGTAGCCTACGAGCAGTACTTC
CDR3 protein: CASSLSGVAYEQYF

V gene: TRBV19
clone size: medium-sized
D gene: -
J gene: TRBJ1-5
CDR3 DNA: TGTGCCAGTAGTATAGACGGCAGAGGGTATAGCAATCAGCCCCAGCATTTT
CDR3 protein: CASSIDGRGYSNQPQHF

V gene: TRBV19
clone size: once
D gene: -
J gene: TRBJ2-7
CDR3 DNA: TGTGCCAGTAGCCATCCGGGGGTGGGATCCGAGCAGTACTTC
CDR3 protein: CASSHPGVGSEQYF

V gene: TRBV5-1
clone size: -
D gene: TRBD1
J gene: TRBJ1-3
CDR3 DNA: TGCGCCAGCAGCTTGGTGGGGACAGGGGTAAACACCATATATTTT
CDR3 protein: CASSLVGTGVNTIYF